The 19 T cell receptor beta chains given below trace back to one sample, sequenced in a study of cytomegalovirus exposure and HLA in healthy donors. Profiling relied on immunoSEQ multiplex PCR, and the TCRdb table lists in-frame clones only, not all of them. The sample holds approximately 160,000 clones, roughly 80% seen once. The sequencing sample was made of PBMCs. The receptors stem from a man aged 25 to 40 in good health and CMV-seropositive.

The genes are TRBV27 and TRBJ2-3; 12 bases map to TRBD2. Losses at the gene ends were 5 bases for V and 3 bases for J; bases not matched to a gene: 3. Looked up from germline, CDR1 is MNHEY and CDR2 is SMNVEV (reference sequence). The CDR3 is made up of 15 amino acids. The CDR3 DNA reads TGTGCCAGCAGTCACGGGACTAGCGGGACAGATACGCAGTATTTT. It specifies CASSHGTSGTDTQYF.

CDR3 sequence reads: CAWSSVGHNQPQHF. Written as DNA, the CDR3 is TGTGCCTGGTCCTCCGTGGGGCACAATCAGCCCCAGCATTTT. This rearrangement joins TRBV30 to TRBJ1-5; D perhaps matches TRBD1 (5 bases). CDR3 size: 14 residues. From germline, CDR1 is GTSNPN and CDR2 SVGIG (reference sequence). The ends were cut back, 5 bases at V and 3 bases at J, with 14 bases in the middle.

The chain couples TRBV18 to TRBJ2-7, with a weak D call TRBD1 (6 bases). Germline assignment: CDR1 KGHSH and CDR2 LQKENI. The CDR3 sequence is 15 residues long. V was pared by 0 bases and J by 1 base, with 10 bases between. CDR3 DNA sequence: TGTGCCAGCTCACCACCCAACAGGGATTCCTACGAGCAGTACTTC. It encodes CASSPPNRDSYEQYF.

In DNA, the CDR3 is TGTGCCAGCAGTTTAAGTTCGGGTGGCTCACCCCTCCACTTT. It specifies CASSLSSGGSPLHF. The rearrangement uses TRBV28 and TRBJ1-6; D unclear. CDR1 MDHEN and CDR2 SYDVKM come from the germline V gene. The CDR3 consists of 14 residues. V lost 2 bases, J lost 10 bases, and 12 bases lay in between.

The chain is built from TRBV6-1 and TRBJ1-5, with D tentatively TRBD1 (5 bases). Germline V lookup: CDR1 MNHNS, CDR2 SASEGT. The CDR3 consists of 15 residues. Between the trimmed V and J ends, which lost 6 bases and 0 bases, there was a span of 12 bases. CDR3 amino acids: CASSRQLDSNQPQHF. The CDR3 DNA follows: TGTGCCAGCAGCCGACAGTTAGATAGCAATCAGCCCCAGCATTTT.

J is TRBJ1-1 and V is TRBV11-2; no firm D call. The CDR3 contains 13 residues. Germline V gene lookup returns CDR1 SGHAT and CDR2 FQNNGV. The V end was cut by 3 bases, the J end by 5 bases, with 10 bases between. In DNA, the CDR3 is TGTGCCAGCAGCTTCTCGGAGGGAACTGAAGCTTTCTTT. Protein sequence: CASSFSEGTEAFF.

As DNA, the CDR3 is TGTGCCAGCAGCCCCCGGGGGTGGAACACTGAAGCTTTCTTT. This sequence encodes CASSPRGWNTEAFF. V usage is TRBV7-7 and J usage is TRBJ1-1; a possible D gene is TRBD1 (5 bases). Trimming removed 5 bases at V and 1 base at J, with 11 bases between. Germline CDR1 and CDR2: SSHAT and FNYEAQ (reference sequence). There are 14 residues in the CDR3. Filled out from reference TRBV7-7 and TRBJ1-1, the complete variable domain reads GAGVSQSPRYKVTKRGQDVTLRCDPISSHATLYWYQQALGQGPEFLTYFNYEAQPDKSGLPSDRFSAERPEGSISTLTIQRTEQRDSAMYRCASSPRGWNTEAFFGQGTRLTVV.

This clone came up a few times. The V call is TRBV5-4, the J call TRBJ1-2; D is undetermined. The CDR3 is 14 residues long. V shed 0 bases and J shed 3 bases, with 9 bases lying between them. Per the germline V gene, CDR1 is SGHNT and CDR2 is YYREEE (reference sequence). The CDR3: CASSLAGQDYGYTF. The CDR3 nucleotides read TGTGCCAGCAGCTTGGCCGGTCAGGACTATGGCTACACCTTC.

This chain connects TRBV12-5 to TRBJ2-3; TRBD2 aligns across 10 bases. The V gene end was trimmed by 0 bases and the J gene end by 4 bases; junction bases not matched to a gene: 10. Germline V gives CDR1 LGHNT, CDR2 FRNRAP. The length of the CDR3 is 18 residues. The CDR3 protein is CASGLVQASGRIADTQYF. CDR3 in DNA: TGTGCTAGTGGTTTGGTACAGGCTAGCGGGAGAATAGCAGATACGCAGTATTTT.

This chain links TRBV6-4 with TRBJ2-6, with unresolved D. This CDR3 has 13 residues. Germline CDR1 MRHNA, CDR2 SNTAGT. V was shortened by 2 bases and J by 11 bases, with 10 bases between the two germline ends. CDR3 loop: CASSDDGGYVLTF. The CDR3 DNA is TGTGCCAGCAGTGACGACGGCGGATACGTCCTGACTTTC.

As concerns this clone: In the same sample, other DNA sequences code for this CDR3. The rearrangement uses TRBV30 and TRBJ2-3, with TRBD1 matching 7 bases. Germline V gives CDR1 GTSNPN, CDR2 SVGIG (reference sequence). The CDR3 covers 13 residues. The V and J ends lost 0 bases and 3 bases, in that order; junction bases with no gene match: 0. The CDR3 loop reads CAWSVQGTDTQYF. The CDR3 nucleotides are TGTGCCTGGAGTGTACAGGGGACAGATACGCAGTATTTT.

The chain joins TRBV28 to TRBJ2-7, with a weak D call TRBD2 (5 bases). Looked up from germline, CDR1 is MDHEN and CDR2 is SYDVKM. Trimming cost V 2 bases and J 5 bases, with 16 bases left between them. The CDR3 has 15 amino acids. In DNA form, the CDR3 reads TGTGCCAGCAGTTTACCTCTCTTCCCTAGCCACGAGCAGTACTTC. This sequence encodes CASSLPLFPSHEQYF.

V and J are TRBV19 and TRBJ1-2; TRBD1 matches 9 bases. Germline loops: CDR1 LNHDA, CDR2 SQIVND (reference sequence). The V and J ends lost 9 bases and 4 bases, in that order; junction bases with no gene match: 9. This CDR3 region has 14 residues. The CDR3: CASLPGQGTYGYTF. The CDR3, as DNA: TGTGCCAGCCTCCCGGGACAGGGTACCTATGGCTACACCTTC. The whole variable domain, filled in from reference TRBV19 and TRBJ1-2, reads DGGITQSPKYLFRKEGQNVTLSCEQNLNHDAMYWYRQDPGQGLRLIYYSQIVNDFQKGDIAEGYSVSREKKESFPLTVTSAQKNPTAFYLCASLPGQGTYGYTFGSGTRLTVV.

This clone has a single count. The CDR3 is CASSLGTSPIVVWETQYF. In DNA form, the CDR3 reads TGCGCCAGCAGCTTGGGGACTAGCCCTATTGTGGTGTGGGAGACCCAGTACTTC. The chain joins TRBV5-1 to TRBJ2-5; 8 positions agree with TRBD2. CDR3 length: 18 residues. The germline V gene encodes CDR1 SGHRS and CDR2 YFSETQ. J gave up 5 bases and V 0 bases, and 15 bases lay outside the gene matches.

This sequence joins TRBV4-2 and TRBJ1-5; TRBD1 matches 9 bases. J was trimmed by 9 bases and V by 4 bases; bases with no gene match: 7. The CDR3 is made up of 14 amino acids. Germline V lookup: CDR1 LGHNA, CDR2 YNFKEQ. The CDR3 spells CASSLDRGKGPQHF. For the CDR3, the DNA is TGTGCCAGCAGCCTGGACAGGGGAAAGGGGCCCCAGCATTTT.

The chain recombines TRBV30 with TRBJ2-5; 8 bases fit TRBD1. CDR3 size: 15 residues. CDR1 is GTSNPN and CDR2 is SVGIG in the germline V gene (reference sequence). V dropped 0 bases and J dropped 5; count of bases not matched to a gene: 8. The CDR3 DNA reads TGTGCCTGGAGTGTATACGGACAGGGAAGGGAGACCCAGTACTTC. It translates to CAWSVYGQGRETQYF.

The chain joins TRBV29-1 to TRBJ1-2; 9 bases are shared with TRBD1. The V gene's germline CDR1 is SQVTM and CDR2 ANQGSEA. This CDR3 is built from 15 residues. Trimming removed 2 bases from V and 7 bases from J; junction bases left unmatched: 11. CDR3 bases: TGCAGCGTTGAAAGAGGAACAGGGGGCGGTGTTGGCTACACCTTC. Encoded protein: CSVERGTGGGVGYTF. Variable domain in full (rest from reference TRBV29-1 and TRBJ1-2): SAVISQKPSRDICQRGTSLTIQCQVDSQVTMMFWYRQQPGQSLTLIATANQGSEATYESGFVIDKFPISRPNLTFSTLTVSNMSPEDSSIYLCSVERGTGGGVGYTFGSGTRLTVV.

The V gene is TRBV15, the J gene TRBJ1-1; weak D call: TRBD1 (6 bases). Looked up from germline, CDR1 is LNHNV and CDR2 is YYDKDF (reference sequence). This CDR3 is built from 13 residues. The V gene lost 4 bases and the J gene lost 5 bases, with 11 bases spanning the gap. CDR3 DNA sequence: TGTGCCACCAGCACTACCGGGACAACTGAAGCTTTCTTT. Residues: CATSTTGTTEAFF.

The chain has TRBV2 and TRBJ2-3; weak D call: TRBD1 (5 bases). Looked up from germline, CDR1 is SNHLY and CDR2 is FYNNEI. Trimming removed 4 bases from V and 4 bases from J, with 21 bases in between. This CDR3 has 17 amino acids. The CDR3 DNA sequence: TGTGCCAGCAGTGCGCCCAGGGTTCCACCTGGGGCAGATACGCAGTATTTT. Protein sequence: CASSAPRVPPGADTQYF.